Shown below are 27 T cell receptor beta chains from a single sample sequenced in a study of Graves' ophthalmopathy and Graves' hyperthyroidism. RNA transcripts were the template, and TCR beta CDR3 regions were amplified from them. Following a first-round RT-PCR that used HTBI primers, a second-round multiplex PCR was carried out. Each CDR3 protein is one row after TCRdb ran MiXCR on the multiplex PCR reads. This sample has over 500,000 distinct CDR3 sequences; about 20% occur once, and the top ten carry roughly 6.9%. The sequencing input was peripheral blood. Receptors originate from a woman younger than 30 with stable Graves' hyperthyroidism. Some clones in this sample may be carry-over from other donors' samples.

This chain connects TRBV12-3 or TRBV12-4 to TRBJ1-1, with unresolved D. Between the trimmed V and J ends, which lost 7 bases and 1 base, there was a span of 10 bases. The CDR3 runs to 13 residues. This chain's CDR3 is CASTLLTNTEAFF. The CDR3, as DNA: TGTGCCAGCACCCTCCTAACGAACACTGAAGCTTTCTTT.

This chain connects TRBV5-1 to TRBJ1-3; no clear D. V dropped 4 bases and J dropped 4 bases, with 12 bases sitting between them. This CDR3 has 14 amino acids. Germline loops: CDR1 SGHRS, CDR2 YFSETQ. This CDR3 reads CASSPTGRGNTIYF. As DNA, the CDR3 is TGCGCCAGCAGCCCGACGGGAAGAGGAAACACCATATATTTT. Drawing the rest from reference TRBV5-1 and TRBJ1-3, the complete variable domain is KAGVTQTPRYLIKTRGQQVTLSCSPISGHRSVSWYQQTPGQGLQFLFEYFSETQRNKGNFPGRFSGRQFSNSRSEMNVSTLELGDSALYLCASSPTGRGNTIYFGEGSWLTVV.

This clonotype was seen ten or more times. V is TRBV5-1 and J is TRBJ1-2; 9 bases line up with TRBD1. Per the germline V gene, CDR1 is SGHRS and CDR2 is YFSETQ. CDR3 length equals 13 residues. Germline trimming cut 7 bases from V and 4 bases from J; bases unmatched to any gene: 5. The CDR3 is CASFGTGLYGYTF. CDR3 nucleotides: TGCGCCAGCTTCGGGACAGGGCTCTATGGCTACACCTTC.

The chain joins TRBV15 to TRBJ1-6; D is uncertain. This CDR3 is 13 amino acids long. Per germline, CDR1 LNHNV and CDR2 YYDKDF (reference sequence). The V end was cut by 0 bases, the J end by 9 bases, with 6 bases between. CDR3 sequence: CATSRDETSPLHF. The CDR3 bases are TGTGCCACCAGCAGAGACGAGACTTCACCCCTCCACTTT.

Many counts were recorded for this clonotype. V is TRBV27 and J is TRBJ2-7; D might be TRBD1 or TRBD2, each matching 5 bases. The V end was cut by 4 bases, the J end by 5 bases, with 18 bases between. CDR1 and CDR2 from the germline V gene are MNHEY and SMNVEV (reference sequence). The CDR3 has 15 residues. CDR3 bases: TGTGCCAGCAGTTCGTTGACCCAGGGAGTCAACGAGCAGTACTTC. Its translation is CASSSLTQGVNEQYF.

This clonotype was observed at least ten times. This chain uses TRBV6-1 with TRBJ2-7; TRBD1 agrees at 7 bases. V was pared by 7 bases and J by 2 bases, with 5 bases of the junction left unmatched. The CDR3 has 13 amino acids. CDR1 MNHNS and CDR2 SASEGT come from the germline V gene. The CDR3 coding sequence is TGTGCCAGCACCCTGACAGGGACCTACGAGCAGTACTTC. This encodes CASTLTGTYEQYF.

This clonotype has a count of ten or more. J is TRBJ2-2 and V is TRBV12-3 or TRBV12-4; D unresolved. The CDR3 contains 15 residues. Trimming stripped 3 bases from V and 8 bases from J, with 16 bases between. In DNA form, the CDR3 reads TGTGCCAGCAGTTTGTCGCATTGGATGGTTGGGGAGCTGTTTTTT. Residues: CASSLSHWMVGELFF.

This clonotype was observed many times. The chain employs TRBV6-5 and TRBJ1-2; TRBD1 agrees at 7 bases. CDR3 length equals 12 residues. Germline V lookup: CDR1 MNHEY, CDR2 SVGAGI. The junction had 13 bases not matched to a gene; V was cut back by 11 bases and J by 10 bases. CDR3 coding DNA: TGTGCCGCCGCACCAGGGGGGGAGGCCTACACCTTC. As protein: CAAAPGGEAYTF.

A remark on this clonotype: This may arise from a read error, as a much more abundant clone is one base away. The CDR3 reads CSVRRFSGGYSF. The CDR3 DNA sequence: TGCAGTGTGAGGAGGTTTTCTGGTGGCTACAGCTTC. The chain recombines TRBV20-1 with TRBJ1-2; D remains ambiguous. The CDR3 loop spans 12 amino acids. CDR1 and CDR2 from the germline V gene are DFQATT and SNEGSKA (reference sequence).

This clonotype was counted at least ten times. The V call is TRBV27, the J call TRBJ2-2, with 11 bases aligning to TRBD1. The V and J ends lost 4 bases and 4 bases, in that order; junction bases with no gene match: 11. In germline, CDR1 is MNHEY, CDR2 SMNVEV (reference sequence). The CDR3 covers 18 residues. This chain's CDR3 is CASSSPTRTGGFTGELFF. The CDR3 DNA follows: TGTGCCAGCAGTTCCCCGACCCGGACAGGGGGCTTCACCGGGGAGCTGTTTTTT.

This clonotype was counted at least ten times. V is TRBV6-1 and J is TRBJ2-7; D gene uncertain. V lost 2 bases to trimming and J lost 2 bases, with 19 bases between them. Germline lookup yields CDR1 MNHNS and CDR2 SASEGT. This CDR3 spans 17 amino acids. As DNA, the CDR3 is TGTGCCAGCAGTGAACGCGGTTATGACGGTGTGACCTACGAGCAGTACTTC. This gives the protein CASSERGYDGVTYEQYF.

CDR3 in amino acids: CASSFRTGKDGYTF. CDR3 nucleotides: TGTGCCAGCAGTTTCCGGACAGGGAAGGATGGCTACACCTTC. The chain links TRBV6-5 to TRBJ1-2; TRBD1 agrees at 8 bases. Unmatched junction bases numbered 7, after V lost 4 bases and J lost 6 bases. CDR3 length equals 14 residues. The germline gives CDR1 MNHEY, CDR2 SVGAGI.

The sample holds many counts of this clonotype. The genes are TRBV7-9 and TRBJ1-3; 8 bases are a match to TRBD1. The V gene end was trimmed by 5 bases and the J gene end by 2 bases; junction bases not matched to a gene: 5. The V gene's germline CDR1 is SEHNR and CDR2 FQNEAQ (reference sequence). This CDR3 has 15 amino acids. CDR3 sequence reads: CASSHQDRAGNTIYF. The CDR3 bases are TGTGCCAGCAGCCATCAGGACAGGGCTGGAAACACCATATATTTT.

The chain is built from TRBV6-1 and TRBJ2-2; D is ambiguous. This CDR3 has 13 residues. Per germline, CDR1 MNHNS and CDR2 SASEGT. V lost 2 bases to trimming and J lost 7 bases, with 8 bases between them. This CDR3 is CASSELLDGELFF. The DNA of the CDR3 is TGTGCCAGCAGTGAATTGTTGGACGGGGAGCTGTTTTTT.

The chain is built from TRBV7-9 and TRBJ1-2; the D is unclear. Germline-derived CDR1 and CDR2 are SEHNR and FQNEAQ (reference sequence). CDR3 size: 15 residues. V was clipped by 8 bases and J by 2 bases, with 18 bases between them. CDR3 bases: TGTGCCAGCCACTCTGTTTCCGAGGTGAACTATGGCTACACCTTC. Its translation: CASHSVSEVNYGYTF.

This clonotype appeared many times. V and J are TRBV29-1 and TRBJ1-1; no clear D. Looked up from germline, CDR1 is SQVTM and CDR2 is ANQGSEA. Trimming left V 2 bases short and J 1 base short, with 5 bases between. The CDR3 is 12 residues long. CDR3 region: CSVERQNTEAFF. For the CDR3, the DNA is TGCAGCGTTGAACGGCAGAACACTGAAGCTTTCTTT.

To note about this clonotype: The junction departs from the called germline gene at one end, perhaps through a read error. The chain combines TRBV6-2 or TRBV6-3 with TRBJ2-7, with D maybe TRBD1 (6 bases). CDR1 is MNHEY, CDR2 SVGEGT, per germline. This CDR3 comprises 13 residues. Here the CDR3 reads CASSNSDSYEQYF. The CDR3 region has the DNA TGTGCCAGCAGTAACTCGGACAGCTACGAGCAGTACTTC.

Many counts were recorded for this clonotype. The CDR3 sequence is CASSSQVNTEAFF. The CDR3 DNA reads as TGCGCCAGCAGCTCGCAGGTGAACACTGAAGCTTTCTTT. The V and J genes are TRBV5-1 and TRBJ1-1; D gene unclear. The germline gives CDR1 SGHRS, CDR2 YFSETQ. The CDR3 spans 13 residues. Between the trimmed V and J ends, which lost 3 bases and 0 bases, there was a span of 6 bases.

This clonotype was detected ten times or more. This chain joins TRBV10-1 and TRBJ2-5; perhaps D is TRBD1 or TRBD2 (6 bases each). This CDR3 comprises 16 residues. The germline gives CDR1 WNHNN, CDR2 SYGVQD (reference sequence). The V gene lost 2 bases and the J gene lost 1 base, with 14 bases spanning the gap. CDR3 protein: CASSEGGRGGQETQYF. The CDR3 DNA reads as TGCGCCAGCAGTGAGGGGGGGCGCGGTGGCCAAGAGACCCAGTACTTC.

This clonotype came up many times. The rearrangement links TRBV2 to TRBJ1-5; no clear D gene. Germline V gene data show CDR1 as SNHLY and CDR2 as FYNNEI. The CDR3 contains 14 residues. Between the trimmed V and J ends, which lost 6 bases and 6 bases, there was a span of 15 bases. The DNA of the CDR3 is TGTGCCAGCAGCGGGAGAGGGAGGAGTCAGCCCCAGCATTTT. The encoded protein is CASSGRGRSQPQHF.

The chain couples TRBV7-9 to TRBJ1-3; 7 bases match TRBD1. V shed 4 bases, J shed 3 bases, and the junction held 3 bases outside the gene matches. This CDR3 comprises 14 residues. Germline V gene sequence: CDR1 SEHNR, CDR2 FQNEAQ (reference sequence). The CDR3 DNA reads TGTGCCAGCAGCTATCCAGGGGGTGGAAACACCATATATTTT. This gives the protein CASSYPGGGNTIYF.

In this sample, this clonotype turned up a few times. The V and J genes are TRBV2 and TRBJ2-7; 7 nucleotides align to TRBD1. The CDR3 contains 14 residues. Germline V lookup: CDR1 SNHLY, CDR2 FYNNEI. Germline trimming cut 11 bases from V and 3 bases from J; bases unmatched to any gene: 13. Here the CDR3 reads CASSRGWENYEQYF. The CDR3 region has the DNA TGTGCCTCATCCAGGGGGTGGGAAAACTACGAGCAGTACTTC.

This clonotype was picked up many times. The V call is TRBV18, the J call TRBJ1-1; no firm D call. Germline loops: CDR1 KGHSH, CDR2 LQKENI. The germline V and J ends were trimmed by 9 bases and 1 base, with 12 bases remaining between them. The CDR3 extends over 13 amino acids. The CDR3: CASSPQENTEAFF. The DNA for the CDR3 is TGTGCCAGTTCCCCCCAGGAGAACACTGAAGCTTTCTTT.

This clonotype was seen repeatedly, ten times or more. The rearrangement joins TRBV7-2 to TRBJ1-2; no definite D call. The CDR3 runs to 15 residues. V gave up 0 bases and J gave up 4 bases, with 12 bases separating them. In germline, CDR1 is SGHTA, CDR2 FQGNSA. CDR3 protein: CASSLAWAESYGYTF. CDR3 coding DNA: TGTGCCAGCAGCTTAGCGTGGGCAGAGTCCTATGGCTACACCTTC. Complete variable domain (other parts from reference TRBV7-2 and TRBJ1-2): GAGVSQSPSNKVTEKGKDVELRCDPISGHTALYWYRQSLGQGLEFLIYFQGNSAPDKSGLPSDRFSAERTGGSVSTLTIQRTQQEDSAVYLCASSLAWAESYGYTFGSGTRLTVV.

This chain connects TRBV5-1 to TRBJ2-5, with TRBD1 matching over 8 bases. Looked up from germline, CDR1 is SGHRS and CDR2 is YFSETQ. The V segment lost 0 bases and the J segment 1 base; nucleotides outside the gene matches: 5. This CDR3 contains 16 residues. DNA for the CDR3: TGCGCCAGCAGCTTGGGACAGGGGCCTACCCAAGAGACCCAGTACTTC. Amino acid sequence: CASSLGQGPTQETQYF.

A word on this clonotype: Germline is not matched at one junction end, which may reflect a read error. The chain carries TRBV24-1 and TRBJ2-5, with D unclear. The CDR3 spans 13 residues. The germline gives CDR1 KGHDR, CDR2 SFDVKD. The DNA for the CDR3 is TGTGCCACCAGTGATCTAGGTCAAGAGACCAAGTACTTC. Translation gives CATSDLGQETKYF.

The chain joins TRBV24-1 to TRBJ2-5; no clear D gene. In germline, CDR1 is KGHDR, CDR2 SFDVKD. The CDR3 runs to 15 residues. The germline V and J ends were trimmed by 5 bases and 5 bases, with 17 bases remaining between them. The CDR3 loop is CATSAVAGDGETQYF. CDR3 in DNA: TGTGCCACCAGTGCCGTTGCCGGTGATGGGGAGACCCAGTACTTC.